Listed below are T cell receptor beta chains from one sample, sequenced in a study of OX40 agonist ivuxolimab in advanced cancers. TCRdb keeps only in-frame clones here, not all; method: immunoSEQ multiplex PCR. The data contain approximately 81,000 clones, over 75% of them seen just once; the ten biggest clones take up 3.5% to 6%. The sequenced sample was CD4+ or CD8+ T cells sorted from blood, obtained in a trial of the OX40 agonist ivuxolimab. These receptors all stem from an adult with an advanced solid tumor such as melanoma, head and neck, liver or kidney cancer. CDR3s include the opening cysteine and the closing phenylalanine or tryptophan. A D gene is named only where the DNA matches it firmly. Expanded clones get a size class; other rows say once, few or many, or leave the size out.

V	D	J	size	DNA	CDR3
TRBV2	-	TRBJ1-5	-	TGTGCCAGCAGTGTATGGCAGTTTCAGCCCCAGCATTTT	CASSVWQFQPQHF
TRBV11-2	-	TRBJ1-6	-	TGTGCCAGCAGCCCCCGGGTTTCGATCTCACCCCTCCACTTT	CASSPRVSISPLHF
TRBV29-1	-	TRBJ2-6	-	TGCAGCGTTGAAACTGGGTTTGGGGCCAACGTCCTGACTTTC	CSVETGFGANVLTF
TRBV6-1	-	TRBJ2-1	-	TGTGCCAGCAGTGAGACAGTGAGCTCCTACAATGAGCAGTTCTTC	CASSETVSSYNEQFF
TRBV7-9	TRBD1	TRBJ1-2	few	TGTGCCAGCAGCTTTGACCTACAGGGGTCTGGCTACACCTTC	CASSFDLQGSGYTF
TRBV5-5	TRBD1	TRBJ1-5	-	TGTGCCAGCAGCTCGACAGGGGCTGGCAATCAGCCCCAGCATTTT	CASSSTGAGNQPQHF
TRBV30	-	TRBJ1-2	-	TGTGCCTGGAGTTTCTGGACAGAGCCCTATGGCTACACCTTC	CAWSFWTEPYGYTF
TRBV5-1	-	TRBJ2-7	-	TGCGCCAGCAGCCCGCTTGGGGCTTGGTACGAGCAGTACTTC	CASSPLGAWYEQYF
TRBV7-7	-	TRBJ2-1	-	TGTGCCAGCAGCTTAAGCTCCGCAACCTACAATGAGCAGTTCTTC	CASSLSSATYNEQFF
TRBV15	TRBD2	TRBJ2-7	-	TGTGCCACCAGCAGAGATCCAGCGGGGGGCCCGTACGAGCAGTACTTC	CATSRDPAGGPYEQYF
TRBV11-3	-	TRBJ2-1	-	TGTGCCAGCAGCCCAAAGGTCGGGACTGGACTCTACAATGAGCAGTTCTTC	CASSPKVGTGLYNEQFF
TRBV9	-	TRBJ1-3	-	TGTGCCAGCAGCGAAAGGGGGGCCTCTGGAAACACCATATATTTT	CASSERGASGNTIYF
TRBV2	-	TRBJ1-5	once	TGTGCCAGCAGTGAGACGACCGGGAATCAGCCCCAGCATTTT	CASSETTGNQPQHF
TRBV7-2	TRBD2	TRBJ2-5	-	TGTGCCAGCAGCCAAGCGAAGACTAGCGGGAGTGAGACCCAGTACTTC	CASSQAKTSGSETQYF
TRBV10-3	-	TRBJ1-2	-	TGTGCCATCGGGCAGGACGGCTATGGCTACACCTTC	CAIGQDGYGYTF
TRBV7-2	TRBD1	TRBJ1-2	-	TGTGCCAGCAGCTTAGTTACAGGGGGGGCCTATGGCTACACCTTC	CASSLVTGGAYGYTF
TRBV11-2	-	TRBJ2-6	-	TGTGCCAGCAGCTTGGTTGATTCTGGGGCCAACGTCCTGACTTTC	CASSLVDSGANVLTF